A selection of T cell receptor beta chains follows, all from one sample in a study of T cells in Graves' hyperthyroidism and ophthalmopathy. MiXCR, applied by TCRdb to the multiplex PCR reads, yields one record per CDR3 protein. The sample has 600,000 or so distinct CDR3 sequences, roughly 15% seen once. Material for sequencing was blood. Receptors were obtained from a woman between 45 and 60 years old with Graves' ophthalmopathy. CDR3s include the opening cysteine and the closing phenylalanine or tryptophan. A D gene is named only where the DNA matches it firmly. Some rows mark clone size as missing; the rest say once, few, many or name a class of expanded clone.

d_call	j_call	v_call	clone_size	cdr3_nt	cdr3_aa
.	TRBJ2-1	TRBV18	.	TGTGCCAGCTCACCACCAGCGGGTACCTCCTACAATGAGCAGTTCTTC	CASSPPAGTSYNEQFF
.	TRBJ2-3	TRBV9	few	TGTGCCAGCAGCGGCACCGGGGCGGCCCCAGATACGCAGTATTTT	CASSGTGAAPDTQYF
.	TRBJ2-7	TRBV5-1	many	TGCGCCAGCAGCTTGAGGATGGAGGACCACGAGCAGTACTTC	CASSLRMEDHEQYF
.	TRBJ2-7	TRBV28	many	TGTGCCAGCAGTTTCCCCCGACTAGAAGTCGAGCAGTACTTC	CASSFPRLEVEQYF
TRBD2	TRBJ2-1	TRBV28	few	TGTGCCAGCAGTTCCTCAGGTCCGGGACTAGCGGGAGGGGTCTACAATGAGCAGTTCTTC	CASSSSGPGLAGGVYNEQFF
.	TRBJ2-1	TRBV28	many	TGTGCCAGCAGCCCCCCGGGACAAAACAATGAGCAGTTCTTC	CASSPPGQNNEQFF
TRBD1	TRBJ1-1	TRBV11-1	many	TGTGCCAGCAGCATAACCCTTATACAGGGGGCTGATACTGAAGCTTTCTTT	CASSITLIQGADTEAFF
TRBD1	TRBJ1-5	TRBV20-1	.	TGCAGTGCTACCGGGACAGGGCCCAATCAGCCCCAGCATTTT	CSATGTGPNQPQHF
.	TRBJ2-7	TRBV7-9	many	TGTGCCAGCAGCTTAGCGCGGTCAGGGGTAGGCTACGAGCAGTACTTC	CASSLARSGVGYEQYF
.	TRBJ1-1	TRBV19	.	TGTGCCAGTAGTTGGGACCGACCAATGAACACTGAAGCTTTCTTT	CASSWDRPMNTEAFF
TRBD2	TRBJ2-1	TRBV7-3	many	TGTGCCAGCAGCTTACGCCGGACTAGCGGGAGAGTCTCCTACAATGAGCAGTTCTTC	CASSLRRTSGRVSYNEQFF
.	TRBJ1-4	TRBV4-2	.	TGTGCCAGCAGCCAAGATGGGGCAACGGCGGAAAAACTGTTTTTT	CASSQDGATAEKLFF
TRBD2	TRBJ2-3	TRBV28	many	TGTGCCAGCAGTCGAGAGGGAGGGAGGGTCAAACTTACAGATACGCAGTATTTT	CASSREGGRVKLTDTQYF
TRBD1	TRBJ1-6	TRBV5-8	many	TGTGCCAGCAGCACTGGGGACAGGTCTAATTCACCCCTCCACTTT	CASSTGDRSNSPLHF
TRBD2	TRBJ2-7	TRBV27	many	TGTGCCAGCAGTGTTCTAGCGGGAGGGCCCATCGAGCAGTACTTC	CASSVLAGGPIEQYF
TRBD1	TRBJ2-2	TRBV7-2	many	TGTGCCAGCAGCCTTCACCCTCTGGCAGGGGGCTTGGGCGGGGAGCTGTTTTTT	CASSLHPLAGGLGGELFF
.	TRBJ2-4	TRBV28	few	TGTGCCAGCAGTTTTTTTTTTAGTTTACAGCTAGCCAAAAACATTCAGTACTTC	CASSFFFSLQLAKNIQYF
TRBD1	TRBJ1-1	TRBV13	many	TGTGCCAGCAGATCACAGGGGGCACCTGAAGCTTTCTTT	CASRSQGAPEAFF
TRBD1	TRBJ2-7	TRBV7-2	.	TGTGCCAGCAGCTTGACTGTGGCAGGGGGCGACGAGCAGTACTTC	CASSLTVAGGDEQYF
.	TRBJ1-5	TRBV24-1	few	TGTGCCACCAGTGATTCCGGGATCCATAATCAGCCCCAGCATTTT	CATSDSGIHNQPQHF
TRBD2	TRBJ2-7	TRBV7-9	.	TGTGCCAGCAGCCTGGGGGCACTAGCGGGAGATGGGACCTACGAGCAGTACTTC	CASSLGALAGDGTYEQYF
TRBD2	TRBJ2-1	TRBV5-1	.	TGCGCCAGCAGCGGGAATAGCGGGGACTCCTACAATGAGCAGTTCTTC	CASSGNSGDSYNEQFF
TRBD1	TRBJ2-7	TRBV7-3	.	TGTGCCAGCAGCTTAGAACGACCCGGGACAGATAACTCCTACGAGCAGTACTTC	CASSLERPGTDNSYEQYF
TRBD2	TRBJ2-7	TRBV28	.	TGTGCCAGCAGTGAGACGGGACTAGCGTTTGACGAGCAGTACTTC	CASSETGLAFDEQYF
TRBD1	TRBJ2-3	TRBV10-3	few	TGTGCCATCAGTTTCAGGGGGCTGACAGATACGCAGTATTTT	CAISFRGLTDTQYF
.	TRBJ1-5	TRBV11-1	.	TGTGCCAGCATCCCAACAGGGAGCAATCAGCCCCAGCATTTT	CASIPTGSNQPQHF
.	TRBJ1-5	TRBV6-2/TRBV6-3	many	TGTGCCAGCGGCGTGGGGGGCCGCAGTCGTCAGCCCCAGCATTTT	CASGVGGRSRQPQHF
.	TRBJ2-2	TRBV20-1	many	TGCAGTGCTACCTCGACTATCACCGGGGAGCTGTTTTTT	CSATSTITGELFF
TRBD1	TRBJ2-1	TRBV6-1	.	TGTGCCATCACCGGGACAGGGGAACACAATGAGCAGTTCTTC	CAITGTGEHNEQFF
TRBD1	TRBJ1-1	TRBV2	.	TGTGCCAGCTCGAGGACAGGGGCCATCACTGAAGCTTTCTTT	CASSRTGAITEAFF
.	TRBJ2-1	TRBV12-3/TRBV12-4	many	TGTGCCAGCAGTTCAGGGGACGGATTAACTGAGCAGTTCTTC	CASSSGDGLTEQFF
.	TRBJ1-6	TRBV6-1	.	TGTGCCAGCAGTGAAGTAAGGATTTCACCCCTCCACTTT	CASSEVRISPLHF
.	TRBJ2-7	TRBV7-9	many	TGTGCCAGCAGCCAAACTACGACCTACGAGCAGTACTTC	CASSQTTTYEQYF
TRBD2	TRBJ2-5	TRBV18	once	TGTGCCAGCTCATCTCTAGCGGGAGCCATTAAGGCCCAGTACTTC	CASSSLAGAIKAQYF
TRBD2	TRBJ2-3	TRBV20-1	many	TGCAGTGCTAGCCGATTGGTAGCTAGCGGAAATCGAGTTACAGATACGCAGTATTTT	CSASRLVASGNRVTDTQYF
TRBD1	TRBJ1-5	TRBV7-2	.	TGTGCCAGCAGCCCGGGACAGGGCGCTCAGCCCCAGCATTTT	CASSPGQGAQPQHF
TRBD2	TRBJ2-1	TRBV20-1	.	TGCAGTGCTACTCATGTAGCGGGAGTGGATGAGCAGTTCTTC	CSATHVAGVDEQFF
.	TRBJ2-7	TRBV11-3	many	TGTGCCAGCAGCACCAGACAGGAGACCTACGAGCAGTACTTC	CASSTRQETYEQYF
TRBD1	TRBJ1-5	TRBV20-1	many	TGCAGTGCCAGACAGGGAGTTCAGCCCCAGCATTTT	CSARQGVQPQHF